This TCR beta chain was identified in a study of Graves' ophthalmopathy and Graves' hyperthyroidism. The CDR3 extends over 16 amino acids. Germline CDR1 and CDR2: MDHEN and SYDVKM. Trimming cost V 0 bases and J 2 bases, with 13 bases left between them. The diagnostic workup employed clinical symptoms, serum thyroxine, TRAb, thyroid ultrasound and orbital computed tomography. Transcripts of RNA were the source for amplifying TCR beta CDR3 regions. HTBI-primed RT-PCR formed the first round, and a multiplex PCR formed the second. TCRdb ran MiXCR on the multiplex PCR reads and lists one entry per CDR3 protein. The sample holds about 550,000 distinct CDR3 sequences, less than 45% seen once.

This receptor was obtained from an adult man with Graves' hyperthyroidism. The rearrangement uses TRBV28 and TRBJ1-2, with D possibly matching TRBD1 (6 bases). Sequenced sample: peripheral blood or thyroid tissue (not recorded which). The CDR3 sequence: CASSLWGGRRNYGYTF. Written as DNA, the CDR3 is TGTGCCAGCAGTTTATGGGGGGGCAGAAGGAACTATGGCTACACCTTC.